This T cell receptor beta chain was profiled in a study of T-cell reconstitution after alpha-beta-depleted transplantation in children. General study results and limits: The origin of alpha-beta T cells about two months after transplant was reportedly several hundred expanded graft clones. At one year after transplant, newly produced T cells mostly accounted for T-cell counts and diversity.

To note about this clonotype: The target antigen is unknown.

A TCRbeta library incorporating unique molecular identifiers was prepared. TCRdb reanalysed the PCR reads using MiXCR and keeps one entry per CDR3 protein. The table has about 830,000 distinct CDR3 sequences, approximately 15% seen once. The V end was cut by 1 base, the J end by 4 bases, with 23 bases between. The germline V gene encodes CDR1 SGHDN and CDR2 FVKESK. This CDR3 has 19 residues. The sequenced sample was PBMCs, mostly from graft donor cells, obtained 360 days after TCRalphabeta/CD19-depleted stem cell transplant. This clonotype originated in a male patient younger than 18 who had a stem cell transplant for acute lymphoblastic leukemia, so the T cells may come from the graft donor. J is TRBJ2-1 and V is TRBV14; no clear D gene. The CDR3 is CASSQGIGPILDTYNEQFF. Here the CDR3 DNA reads TGTGCCAGCAGCCAAGGGATAGGCCCGATCCTCGATACATACAATGAGCAGTTCTTC. Supplemented by reference TRBV14 and TRBJ2-1, the full variable domain reads EAGVTQFPSHSVIEKGQTVTLRCDPISGHDNLYWYRRVMGKEIKFLLHFVKESKQDESGMPNNRFLAERTGGTYSTLKVQPAELEDSGVYFCASSQGIGPILDTYNEQFFGPGTRLTVL.